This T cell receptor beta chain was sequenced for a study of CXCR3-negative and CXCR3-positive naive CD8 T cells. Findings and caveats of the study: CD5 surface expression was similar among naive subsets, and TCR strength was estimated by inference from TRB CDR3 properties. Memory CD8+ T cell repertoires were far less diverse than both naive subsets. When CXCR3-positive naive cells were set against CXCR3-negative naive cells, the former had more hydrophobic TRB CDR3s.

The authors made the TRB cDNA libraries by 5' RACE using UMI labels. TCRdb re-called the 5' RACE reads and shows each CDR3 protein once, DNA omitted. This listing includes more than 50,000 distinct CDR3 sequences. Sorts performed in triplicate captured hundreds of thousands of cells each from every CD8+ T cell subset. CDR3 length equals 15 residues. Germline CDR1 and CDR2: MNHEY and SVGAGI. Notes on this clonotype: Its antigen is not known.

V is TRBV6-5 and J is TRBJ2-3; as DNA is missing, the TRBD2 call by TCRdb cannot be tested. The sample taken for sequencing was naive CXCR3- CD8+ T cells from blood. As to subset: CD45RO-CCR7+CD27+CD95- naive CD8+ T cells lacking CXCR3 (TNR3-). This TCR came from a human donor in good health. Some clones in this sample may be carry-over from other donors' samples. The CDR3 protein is CASSGLAENTDTQYF.